Listed here are 29 T cell receptor beta chains from one sample, sequenced in a study of cytomegalovirus exposure and HLA in healthy donors. The data were produced by immunoSEQ multiplex PCR, yet TCRdb's version contains in-frame clones alone and is incomplete. The table records roughly 150,000 clones, roughly nine tenths of them present only once. Input material: PBMCs. The source of these receptors is a woman aged 30 to 39 in good health and CMV-seronegative.

This rearrangement joins TRBV5-1 to TRBJ1-2; no definite D call. From germline, CDR1 is SGHRS and CDR2 YFSETQ. The CDR3 runs 13 residues. Trimming shortened V by 1 base and J by 4 bases, and 8 bases separated the two germline ends. The DNA of the CDR3 is TGCGCCAGCAGCTTGCAGGACCCCTATGGCTACACCTTC. It translates to CASSLQDPYGYTF.

The chain links TRBV9 to TRBJ2-7; 11 bases align to TRBD2. With 4 bases clipped from V and 4 bases from J, the junction kept 10 bases outside the gene matches. Germline V gene lookup returns CDR1 SGDLS and CDR2 YYNGEE. There are 16 residues in the CDR3. This CDR3 reads CASSLGLAGTTYEQYF. The CDR3 coding sequence is TGTGCCAGCAGCCTAGGACTAGCGGGTACTACATACGAGCAGTACTTC.

This rearrangement joins TRBV9 to TRBJ2-7, with TRBD1 matching over 7 bases. J gave up 2 bases and V 0 bases, and 5 bases lay outside the gene matches. This CDR3 has 15 amino acids. Germline V gives CDR1 SGDLS, CDR2 YYNGEE. Here the CDR3 DNA reads TGTGCCAGCAGCGTAGGGCCAGGGGGAACCTACGAGCAGTACTTC. This translates into CASSVGPGGTYEQYF.

V usage is TRBV28 and J usage is TRBJ1-1, with D perhaps matching TRBD1 (6 bases). In germline, CDR1 is MDHEN, CDR2 SYDVKM. Between the trimmed V and J ends, which lost 8 bases and 0 bases, there was a span of 13 bases. This CDR3 region has 14 residues. The CDR3: CASDRTGLNTEAFF. CDR3 nucleotides: TGTGCCAGCGACAGGACGGGGTTGAACACTGAAGCTTTCTTT.

The sample holds a few counts of this clone. This rearrangement joins TRBV6-5 to TRBJ2-7; D tentatively fits TRBD1 or TRBD2 (5 bases each). The CDR3 length is 14 residues. V was shortened by 0 bases and J by 4 bases, with 10 bases between the two germline ends. From germline, CDR1 is MNHEY and CDR2 SVGAGI. CDR3 coding DNA: TGTGCCAGCAGTTACTCCGGGACCCAGTACGAGCAGTACTTC. Protein sequence: CASSYSGTQYEQYF.

The rearrangement joins TRBV18 to TRBJ1-2; the match to TRBD1 covers 8 bases. J gave up 6 bases and V 4 bases, and 10 bases lay outside the gene matches. CDR3 length: 15 amino acids. Germline V gene lookup returns CDR1 KGHSH and CDR2 LQKENI. CDR3 sequence reads: CASSQFMGQDDGYTF. The CDR3 DNA reads TGTGCCAGCTCACAGTTTATGGGACAGGATGATGGCTACACCTTC.

The chain recombines TRBV11-2 with TRBJ2-5; the match to TRBD2 covers 8 bases. The length of the CDR3 is 17 residues. The V gene end was trimmed by 0 bases and the J gene end by 3 bases; junction bases not matched to a gene: 9. CDR1 and CDR2 (germline): SGHAT, FQNNGV. The CDR3 DNA is TGTGCCAGCAGCTTAGACAGGCGGGGGGTCGTCAAAGAGACCCAGTACTTC. Translated, it gives CASSLDRRGVVKETQYF.

The rearrangement joins TRBV7-3 to TRBJ1-6; D unclear. Trimming cost V 2 bases and J 7 bases, with 12 bases left between them. The CDR3 runs to 15 residues. Germline CDR1 is SGHTA and CDR2 is FQGTGA. CDR3 protein: CASSLGKGSNSPLHF. The CDR3 DNA follows: TGTGCCAGCAGCTTAGGCAAGGGAAGCAATTCACCCCTCCACTTT.

The chain is built from TRBV9 and TRBJ2-1; 12 bases are a match to TRBD2. After removal of 4 bases from V and 8 bases from J, the junction contained 10 bases not matched to a gene. The length of the CDR3 is 16 residues. Germline lookup yields CDR1 SGDLS and CDR2 YYNGEE. The CDR3, as DNA: TGTGCCAGCAGCACCGGAACTAGCGGGAGGTTCTATGAGCAGTTCTTC. This encodes CASSTGTSGRFYEQFF.

This clone was picked up one time. The V call is TRBV9, the J call TRBJ2-7; D gene ambiguous. Trimming pared 0 bases from V and 4 bases from J, leaving 11 bases between. Germline V gene lookup returns CDR1 SGDLS and CDR2 YYNGEE. The CDR3 sequence is 14 residues long. The CDR3 DNA is TGTGCCAGCAGCGTAGGGCATCAGAATTACGAGCAGTACTTC. This gives the protein CASSVGHQNYEQYF.

The gene calls are TRBV7-3 and TRBJ2-6; weak D call: TRBD1 (5 bases). Germline V CDR1 and CDR2: SGHTA, FQGTGA. CDR3 length equals 18 residues. Trimming pared 1 base from V and 2 bases from J, leaving 15 bases between. The CDR3 nucleotides read TGTGCCAGCAGCTTAATCTCAGTGCAGGGTGCTGGGGCCAACGTCCTGACTTTC. It specifies CASSLISVQGAGANVLTF.

This rearrangement joins TRBV29-1 to TRBJ2-1; TRBD1 aligns across 8 bases. CDR1 is SQVTM and CDR2 is ANQGSEA in the germline V gene. CDR3 length: 10 residues. The V segment lost 6 bases and the J segment 12 bases; nucleotides outside the gene matches: 4. CDR3: CSVRTGLQFF. The CDR3 nucleotides are TGCAGCGTCAGGACAGGGTTGCAGTTCTTC.

This clone was observed a single time. V gene TRBV2 combines with J gene TRBJ1-1; maybe TRBD1 (5 bases). Trimming took 1 base from V and 5 from J, leaving 11 bases between them. The CDR3 contains 14 residues. Germline-derived CDR1 and CDR2 are SNHLY and FYNNEI. The CDR3, as DNA: TGTGCCAGCAGTGAAGTTCTGGGGGATACTGAAGCTTTCTTT. This gives the protein CASSEVLGDTEAFF.

J is TRBJ1-2 and V is TRBV10-3; TRBD1 is a possible D gene (6 bases). V lost 3 bases, J lost 1 base, and 12 bases lay in between. Per germline, CDR1 ENHRY and CDR2 SYGVKD. CDR3 length: 15 amino acids. The CDR3 DNA reads as TGTGCCATCAGTGAAGGGGGACTGAATAACTATGGCTACACCTTC. This encodes CAISEGGLNNYGYTF.

The chain recombines TRBV4-3 with TRBJ2-5; perhaps TRBD2 as D (6 bases). V gave up 5 bases and J gave up 6 bases, with 13 bases separating them. The CDR3 contains 13 residues. Germline V gives CDR1 LGHNA, CDR2 YSLEER. Here the CDR3 DNA reads TGCGCCAGCAGCAAAGGTCGGGAGAAGACCCAGTACTTC. Translated: CASSKGREKTQYF.

This sequence joins TRBV5-5 and TRBJ2-7, with D hard to call. Matching the DNA end better, TRBJ2-5 makes the J call doubtful. Germline CDR1 reads SGHKS; CDR2 reads YYEKEE (reference sequence). The CDR3 runs to 13 residues. The CDR3 coding sequence is TGTGCCAGCAGCCACCGGGCCGCTGAGACCCAGTACTTC. Translating it yields CASSHRAAETQYF.

This clone was seen a few times. The sample carries other DNA sequences with the same CDR3. The rearrangement uses TRBV7-3 and TRBJ1-1, with D uncertain. This CDR3 contains 13 residues. CDR1 is SGHTA, CDR2 FQGTGA, per germline. V was pared by 5 bases and J by 0 bases, with 7 bases between. The CDR3, as DNA: TGTGCCAGCAGCCTAGAAGTGAACACTGAAGCTTTCTTT. Protein product: CASSLEVNTEAFF.

This clone has only one observation. The J gene is TRBJ2-2, the V gene TRBV6-4, with D unresolved. CDR1 and CDR2 (germline): MRHNA, SNTAGT. The germline V and J ends were trimmed by 6 bases and 1 base, with 6 bases remaining between them. The CDR3 loop spans 13 amino acids. The CDR3 nucleotides read TGTGCCAGCAGAGCGCAGAACACCGGGGAGCTGTTTTTT. It encodes CASRAQNTGELFF.

A single count supports this clone. The chain is built from TRBV18 and TRBJ2-5; the match to TRBD1 covers 7 bases. Trimming cost V 3 bases and J 4 bases; bases outside gene matches: 5. The germline CDR1 and CDR2 sequences are KGHSH and LQKENI. The CDR3 runs to 14 residues. The CDR3 spells CASSPGQPGETQYF. DNA of the CDR3: TGTGCCAGCTCACCGGGACAGCCCGGAGAGACCCAGTACTTC.

V usage is TRBV27 and J usage is TRBJ2-7; a possible D gene is TRBD1 (7 bases). Trimming removed 6 bases at V and 4 bases at J, with 31 bases between. Germline values: CDR1 MNHEY, CDR2 SMNVEV (reference sequence). The CDR3 is made up of 19 amino acids. The CDR3 nucleotides read TGTGCCAGCAGCCATCGGGGGACAGCCTTCGCCGAGGAGAGTTACGAGCAGTACTTC. Protein product: CASSHRGTAFAEESYEQYF.

The V and J genes are TRBV7-2 and TRBJ2-5; 9 bases map to TRBD2. Germline CDR1 SGHTA, CDR2 FQGNSA. This CDR3 contains 17 residues. Unmatched junction bases numbered 13, after V lost 1 base and J lost 7 bases. CDR3 nucleotide sequence: TGTGCCAGCAGCTTAGGTCTAGCGGGGAATACTCCTAGGACCCAGTACTTC. The encoded protein is CASSLGLAGNTPRTQYF.

V usage is TRBV7-8 and J usage is TRBJ1-5, with 10 bases lining up with TRBD1. The V and J ends lost 5 bases and 5 bases, in that order; junction bases with no gene match: 9. The germline CDR1 and CDR2 sequences are SGHVS and FQNEAQ. There are 16 residues in the CDR3. The CDR3 coding sequence is TGTGCCAGCAGCCCGCTCTTTGGACAGGGGGATCAGCCCCAGCATTTT. It translates to CASSPLFGQGDQPQHF.

This clone has a count of ten or more. The gene calls are TRBV19 and TRBJ2-2; D may be TRBD1 (6 bases). This CDR3 region has 14 residues. With 6 bases removed from V and 2 bases from J, the gap between germline ends came to 10 bases. Germline CDR1 is LNHDA and CDR2 is SQIVND (reference sequence). For the CDR3, the DNA is TGTGCCAGTAGGGGGGCAGCCAACACCGGGGAGCTGTTTTTT. Its protein product is CASRGAANTGELFF.

The chain carries TRBV28 and TRBJ2-7, with TRBD1 matching over 9 bases. V shed 5 bases, J shed 1 base, and the junction held 9 bases outside the gene matches. The germline CDR1 and CDR2 sequences are MDHEN and SYDVKM. The CDR3 spans 16 residues. The CDR3 DNA is TGTGCCAGCAGTCTAGACCTGACAGGGGGTTCCTACGAGCAGTACTTC. Its translation: CASSLDLTGGSYEQYF.

The CDR3 DNA is TGTGCCAGCAGTTACTCGGAAGGAAACGAAGCTTTCTTT. Translated, it gives CASSYSEGNEAFF. The chain joins TRBV6-5 to TRBJ1-1; D is unresolved. Trimming removed 0 bases from V and 8 bases from J, with 10 bases in between. CDR1 and CDR2 from the germline V gene are MNHEY and SVGAGI. The CDR3 totals 13 residues.

J is TRBJ1-1 and V is TRBV5-1; 8 bases line up with TRBD1. Per the germline V gene, CDR1 is SGHRS and CDR2 is YFSETQ. The CDR3 is made up of 18 amino acids. V lost 0 bases and J lost 0; bases outside the gene matches: 10. CDR3 protein: CASSLAPGTGYLNTEAFF. The CDR3 DNA follows: TGCGCCAGCAGCTTGGCCCCCGGGACAGGTTACCTGAACACTGAAGCTTTCTTT.

The gene calls are TRBV2 and TRBJ1-4, with D tentatively TRBD1 (6 bases). V was trimmed by 5 bases and J by 7 bases, leaving 17 bases between them. CDR1 is SNHLY and CDR2 is FYNNEI in the germline V gene. The CDR3 extends over 15 amino acids. Here the CDR3 reads CASSKDGQGSEKLFF. CDR3 nucleotide sequence: TGTGCCAGCAGTAAAGACGGGCAGGGGTCTGAAAAACTGTTTTTT.

The rearrangement links TRBV9 to TRBJ2-1; 13 bases line up with TRBD2. V lost 4 bases, J lost 4 bases, and 5 bases stayed unmatched. CDR1 is SGDLS, CDR2 YYNGEE, per germline. This CDR3 is 16 amino acids long. The CDR3 coding sequence is TGTGCCAGCAGCACCGGGACTAGCGGGAATTACAATGAGCAGTTCTTC. Amino acid sequence: CASSTGTSGNYNEQFF.

The chain couples TRBV18 to TRBJ2-7, with 7 bases identical to TRBD1. Germline CDR1 KGHSH, CDR2 LQKENI. J lost 2 bases, V lost 5 bases, and 6 bases had no gene match. The CDR3 contains 14 residues. The CDR3 DNA is TGTGCCAGCTCAATCGGGACAGAAGCCTACGAGCAGTACTTC. This gives the protein CASSIGTEAYEQYF.